This T cell receptor beta chain derives from a study of somatic mutations in cytotoxic T cells in rheumatoid arthritis. The study, taken as a whole, reports: Among rheumatoid arthritis patients and age-matched healthy controls, CD8+ T-cell clonality was not significantly different. Within 8 of 65 patients, the single biggest CD8+ clone made up more than 20% of CD8+ cells.

Regarding this clone: What it recognizes is unknown.

The CDR3 length is 15 residues. The V and J ends lost 3 bases and 4 bases respectively, with 12 bases between them. Looked up from germline, CDR1 is MNHEY and CDR2 is SMNVEV (reference sequence). Method: immunoSEQ multiplex PCR; TCRdb's copy keeps in-frame clones and lacks some. The sample contains some 10,000 clones, more than 65% of which appear only once. Positively selected by magnetic beads, CD4+ and CD8+ cells were purity-checked by flow cytometry. The sequence was collected from a man in his sixties in good health. The specimen was CD8+ T cells sorted from blood. The gene calls are TRBV27 and TRBJ2-2; D remains ambiguous. CDR3 bases: TGTGCCAGCAGTTTGGGTGGGCCCGGCACCGGGGAGCTGTTTTTT. Translated: CASSLGGPGTGELFF.